A single sample gave rise to the 15 T cell receptor beta chains below, sequenced in a study of T-cell reconstitution after alpha-beta-depleted transplantation in children. Library preparation (for TCRbeta) was performed with unique molecular identifiers. From the PCR reads, TCRdb called clonotypes with MiXCR, one entry per CDR3 protein. The sample yields almost 600,000 distinct CDR3 sequences, 25% to 30% seen once. The sample here was PBMCs, taken before TCRalphabeta/CD19-depleted stem cell transplant. These receptors all come from a boy under three years old with Wiskott-Aldrich syndrome, due to receive a stem cell transplant.

This clonotype came up a few times. The CDR3 coding sequence is TGCGCCAGCAGCTTGACAGGGGTTCGGGGCTACACCTTC. It translates to CASSLTGVRGYTF. The chain uses TRBV5-1 and TRBJ1-2, with TRBD1 matching over 7 bases. The trim removed 1 base at V and 8 bases at J, leaving 5 bases unmatched. The CDR3 is 13 residues long. Germline-derived CDR1 and CDR2 are SGHRS and YFSETQ.

The chain is built from TRBV6-1 and TRBJ2-3, with 9 bases that match TRBD2. Germline V gene lookup returns CDR1 MNHNS and CDR2 SASEGT. The V and J ends lost 7 bases and 2 bases, in that order; junction bases with no gene match: 10. CDR3 length: 16 amino acids. The CDR3, as DNA: TGTGCCAGCACCGACGGTGGCGGGAGGGTCACAGATACGCAGTATTTT. This gives the protein CASTDGGGRVTDTQYF.

This clonotype appeared a few times. This sequence joins TRBV14 and TRBJ2-6, with D uncertain. The CDR3 totals 15 residues. V was cut by 4 bases and J by 4 bases, with 11 bases left in between. CDR1 and CDR2 from the germline V gene are SGHDN and FVKESK. This CDR3 reads CASSLSRPGANVLTF. The CDR3 region has the DNA TGTGCCAGCAGCCTCAGCCGGCCGGGGGCCAACGTCCTGACTTTC.

This chain links TRBV12-3 or TRBV12-4 with TRBJ2-1; D may be TRBD2 (6 bases). The CDR3 is made up of 17 amino acids. V dropped 5 bases and J dropped 3 bases, with 20 bases sitting between them. The CDR3 region is CASSPMWAGRNYNEQFF. DNA for the CDR3: TGTGCCAGCAGTCCCATGTGGGCGGGGAGGAACTACAATGAGCAGTTCTTC.

CDR3 region: CASSIDRGQYNEQFF. As DNA, the CDR3 is TGTGCCAGCAGCATCGACAGGGGGCAATACAATGAGCAGTTCTTC. The gene calls are TRBV7-2 and TRBJ2-1, with 10 bases fitting TRBD1. The germline V gene has CDR1 SGHTA and CDR2 FQGNSA. This CDR3 spans 15 amino acids. V trimming: 5 bases; J trimming: 4 bases; junction bases outside the gene matches: 5.

This clonotype appeared a few times. The V and J genes are TRBV12-3 or TRBV12-4 and TRBJ2-6; D is perhaps TRBD1 or TRBD2 (5 bases each). This CDR3 spans 17 amino acids. V was cut by 2 bases and J by 4 bases, with 15 bases left in between. The CDR3 region is CASSLSRIGAGANVLTF. CDR3 DNA sequence: TGTGCCAGCAGTTTAAGCAGGATCGGGGCCGGGGCCAACGTCCTGACTTTC.

This clonotype was found a few times. This chain joins TRBV5-1 and TRBJ2-1; no clear D gene. The CDR3 runs 13 residues. Germline values: CDR1 SGHRS, CDR2 YFSETQ. V was trimmed by 3 bases and J by 8 bases, leaving 12 bases between them. The CDR3 DNA sequence: TGCGCCAGCAGCTCAATCTCTGAGGATGAGCAGTTCTTC. It yields the protein CASSSISEDEQFF.

This clonotype was counted a few times. The chain combines TRBV18 with TRBJ2-5; D is undetermined. Trimming left V 1 base short and J 2 bases short, with 11 bases between. Germline CDR1 and CDR2: KGHSH and LQKENI. The CDR3 runs 15 residues. This chain's CDR3 is CASSPRQVFQETQYF. The CDR3 bases are TGTGCCAGCTCACCACGTCAGGTCTTTCAAGAGACCCAGTACTTC.

A few counts support this clonotype. This chain joins TRBV30 and TRBJ2-2, with 9 bases identical to TRBD2. The CDR3 contains 15 residues. The germline gives CDR1 GTSNPN, CDR2 SVGIG (reference sequence). After removal of 6 bases from V and 4 bases from J, the junction contained 9 bases not matched to a gene. CDR3 amino acids: CACYVAGVFTGELFF. The CDR3 nucleotides are TGTGCCTGTTACGTAGCGGGAGTCTTCACCGGGGAGCTGTTTTTT. Together with reference TRBV30 and TRBJ2-2, the CDR3 gives the full variable domain: SQTIHQWPATLVQPVGSPLSLECTVEGTSNPNLYWYRQAAGRGLQLLFYSVGIGQISSEVPQNLSASRPQDRQFILSSKKLLLSDSGFYLCACYVAGVFTGELFFGEGSRLTVL.

This clonotype occurred a few times. This chain links TRBV7-2 with TRBJ2-7, with 7 positions matching TRBD2. The trim removed 0 bases at V and 5 bases at J, leaving 4 bases unmatched. The germline V gene encodes CDR1 SGHTA and CDR2 FQGNSA. The CDR3 runs 14 residues. CDR3 amino acids: CASSLAGRANEQYF. The CDR3 nucleotides read TGTGCCAGCAGCTTAGCAGGGAGGGCCAACGAGCAGTACTTC.

The V and J genes are TRBV6-1 and TRBJ1-5; no definite D call. CDR3 size: 15 residues. Germline values: CDR1 MNHNS, CDR2 SASEGT. V lost 0 bases to trimming and J lost 6 bases, with 12 bases between them. In DNA, the CDR3 is TGTGCCAGCAGTGAAGCGATCTTTCGAGGTCAGCCCCAGCATTTT. It encodes CASSEAIFRGQPQHF.

The genes are TRBV20-1 and TRBJ2-7; no clear D gene. The V gene lost 1 base and the J gene lost 6 bases, with 16 bases spanning the gap. This CDR3 has 14 residues. Germline V gives CDR1 DFQATT, CDR2 SNEGSKA (reference sequence). The CDR3 DNA follows: TGCAGTGCTAGAGTCGCGGCCAGAGGCATCGAGCAGTACTTC. This gives the protein CSARVAARGIEQYF.

The V and J genes are TRBV10-3 and TRBJ2-3; 9 bases fit TRBD2. The CDR3 is made up of 17 amino acids. The J segment lost 4 bases and the V segment lost 0 bases, leaving 8 bases of the junction unmatched. Per the germline V gene, CDR1 is ENHRY and CDR2 is SYGVKD. The CDR3 reads CAISESESGRISDTQYF. The CDR3 DNA reads as TGTGCCATCAGTGAGTCGGAGAGCGGGAGGATCTCAGATACGCAGTATTTT.

The chain carries TRBV29-1 and TRBJ1-2; D gene uncertain. V was trimmed by 3 bases and J by 2 bases, leaving 7 bases between them. Looked up from germline, CDR1 is SQVTM and CDR2 is ANQGSEA. The CDR3 covers 12 residues. For the CDR3, the DNA is TGCAGCGTTGACAGCCTAAACTATGGCTACACCTTC. Translating gives CSVDSLNYGYTF.

The chain carries TRBV29-1 and TRBJ2-3; D ambiguous. Germline values: CDR1 SQVTM, CDR2 ANQGSEA. The ends were cut back, 8 bases at V and 3 bases at J, with 15 bases in the middle. The CDR3 has 13 residues. For the CDR3, the DNA is TGCAGCCCCACGCGCGGTGGGACAGATACGCAGTATTTT. Encoded protein: CSPTRGGTDTQYF.